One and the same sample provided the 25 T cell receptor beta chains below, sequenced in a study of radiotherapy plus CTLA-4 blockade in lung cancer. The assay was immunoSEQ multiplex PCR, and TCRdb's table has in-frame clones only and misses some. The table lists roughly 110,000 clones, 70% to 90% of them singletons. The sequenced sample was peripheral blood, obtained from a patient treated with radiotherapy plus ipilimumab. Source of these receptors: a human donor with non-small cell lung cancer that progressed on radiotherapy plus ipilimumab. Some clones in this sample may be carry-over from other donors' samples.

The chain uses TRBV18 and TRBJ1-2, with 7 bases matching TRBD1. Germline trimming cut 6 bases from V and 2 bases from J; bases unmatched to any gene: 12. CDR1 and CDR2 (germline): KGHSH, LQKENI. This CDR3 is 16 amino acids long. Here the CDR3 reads CASSPIEGQMNYGYTF. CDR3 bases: TGTGCCAGCTCTCCCATCGAGGGACAGATGAACTATGGCTACACCTTC.

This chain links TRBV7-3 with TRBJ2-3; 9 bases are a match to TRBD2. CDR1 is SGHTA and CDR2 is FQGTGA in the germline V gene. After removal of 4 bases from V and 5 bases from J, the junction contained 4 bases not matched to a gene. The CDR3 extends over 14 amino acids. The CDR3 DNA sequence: TGTGCCAGCAGCTCCCTAGCGGGGAGAGATACGCAGTATTTT. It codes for CASSSLAGRDTQYF.

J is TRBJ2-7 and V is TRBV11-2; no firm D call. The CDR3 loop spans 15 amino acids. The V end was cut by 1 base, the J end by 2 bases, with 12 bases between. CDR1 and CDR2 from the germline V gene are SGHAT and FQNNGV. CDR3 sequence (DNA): TGTGCCAGCAGCTTAGGAGCCTTTCTGGCCTACGAGCAGTACTTC. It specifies CASSLGAFLAYEQYF.

The CDR3 sequence is CASSPRNREKLFF. CDR3 bases: TGTGCCAGCTCACCAAGGAACAGGGAAAAACTGTTTTTT. The chain links TRBV18 to TRBJ1-4; TRBD1 might be the D (5 bases). This CDR3 contains 13 residues. Germline V gives CDR1 KGHSH, CDR2 LQKENI. Trimming pared 2 bases from V and 8 bases from J, leaving 9 bases between. Complete variable domain (other parts from reference TRBV18 and TRBJ1-4): NAGVMQNPRHLVRRRGQEARLRCSPMKGHSHVYWYRQLPEEGLKFMVYLQKENIIDESGMPKERFSAEFPKEGPSILRIQQVVRGDSAAYFCASSPRNREKLFFGSGTQLSVL.

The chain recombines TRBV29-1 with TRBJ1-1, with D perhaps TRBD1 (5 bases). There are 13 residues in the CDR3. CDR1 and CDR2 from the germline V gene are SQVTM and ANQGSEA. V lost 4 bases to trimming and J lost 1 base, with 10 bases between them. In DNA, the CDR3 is TGCAGCGTTGCTGGGGGGAGGAACACTGAAGCTTTCTTT. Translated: CSVAGGRNTEAFF.

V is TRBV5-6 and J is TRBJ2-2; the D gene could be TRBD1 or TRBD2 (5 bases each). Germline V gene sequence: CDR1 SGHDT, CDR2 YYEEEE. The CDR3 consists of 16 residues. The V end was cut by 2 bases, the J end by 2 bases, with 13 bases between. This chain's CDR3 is CASSFLGRGNTGELFF. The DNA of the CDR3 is TGTGCCAGCAGCTTTTTGGGACGAGGAAACACCGGGGAGCTGTTTTTT.

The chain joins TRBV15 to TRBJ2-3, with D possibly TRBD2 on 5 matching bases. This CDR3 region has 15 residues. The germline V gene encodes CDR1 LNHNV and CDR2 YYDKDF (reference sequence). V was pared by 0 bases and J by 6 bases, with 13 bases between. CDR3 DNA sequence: TGTGCCACCAGCAGAGATCGGGGTGTTATCGATACGCAGTATTTT. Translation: CATSRDRGVIDTQYF.

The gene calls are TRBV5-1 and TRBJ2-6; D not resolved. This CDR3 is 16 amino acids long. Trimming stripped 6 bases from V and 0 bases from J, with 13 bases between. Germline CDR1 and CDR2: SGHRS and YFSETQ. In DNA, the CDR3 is TGCGCCAGCACCCCGCCCCCGATCTCTGGGGCCAACGTCCTGACTTTC. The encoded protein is CASTPPPISGANVLTF.

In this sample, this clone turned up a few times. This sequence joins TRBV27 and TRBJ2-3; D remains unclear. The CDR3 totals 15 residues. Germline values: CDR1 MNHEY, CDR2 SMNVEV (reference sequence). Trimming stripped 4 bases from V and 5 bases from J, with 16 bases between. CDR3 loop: CASSSLRTTGDTQYF. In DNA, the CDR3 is TGTGCCAGCAGTTCCCTAAGAACAACGGGAGATACGCAGTATTTT.

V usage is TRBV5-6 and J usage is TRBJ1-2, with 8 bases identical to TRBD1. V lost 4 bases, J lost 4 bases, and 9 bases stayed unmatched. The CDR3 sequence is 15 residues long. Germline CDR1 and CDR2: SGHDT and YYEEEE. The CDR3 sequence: CASSLDRGWVYGYTF. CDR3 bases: TGTGCCAGCAGCCTAGACAGGGGTTGGGTCTATGGCTACACCTTC.

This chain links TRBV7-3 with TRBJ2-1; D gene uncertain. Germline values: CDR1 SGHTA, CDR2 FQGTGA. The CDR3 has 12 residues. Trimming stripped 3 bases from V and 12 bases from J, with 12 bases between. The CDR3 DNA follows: TGTGCCAGCAGCTTGTTATCTTCGGGGCAGTTCTTC. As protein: CASSLLSSGQFF.

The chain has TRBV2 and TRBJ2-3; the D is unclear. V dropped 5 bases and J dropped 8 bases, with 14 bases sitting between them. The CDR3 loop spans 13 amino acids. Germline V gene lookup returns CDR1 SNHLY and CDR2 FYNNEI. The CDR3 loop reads CASSLTGSGTQYF. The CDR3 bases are TGTGCCAGCAGTCTCACCGGGTCGGGTACGCAGTATTTT.

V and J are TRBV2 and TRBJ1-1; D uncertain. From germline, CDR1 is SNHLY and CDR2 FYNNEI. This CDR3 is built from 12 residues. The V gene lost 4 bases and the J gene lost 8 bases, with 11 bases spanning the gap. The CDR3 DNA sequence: TGTGCCAGCAGTGTGGATAGGGCCGAAGCTTTCTTT. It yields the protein CASSVDRAEAFF.

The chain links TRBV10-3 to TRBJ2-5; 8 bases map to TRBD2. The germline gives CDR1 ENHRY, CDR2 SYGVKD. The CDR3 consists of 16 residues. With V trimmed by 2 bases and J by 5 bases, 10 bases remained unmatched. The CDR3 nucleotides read TGTGCCATCAGTGAGACCTTAGCGGGACCAGGGGAGACCCAGTACTTC. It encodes CAISETLAGPGETQYF.

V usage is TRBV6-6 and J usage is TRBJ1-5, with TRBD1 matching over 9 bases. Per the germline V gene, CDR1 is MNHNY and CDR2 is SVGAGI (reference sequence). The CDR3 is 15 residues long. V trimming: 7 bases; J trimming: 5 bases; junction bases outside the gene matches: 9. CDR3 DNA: TGTGCCAGCACCGACACGGGACAGGGCTATCAGCCCCAGCATTTT. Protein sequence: CASTDTGQGYQPQHF.

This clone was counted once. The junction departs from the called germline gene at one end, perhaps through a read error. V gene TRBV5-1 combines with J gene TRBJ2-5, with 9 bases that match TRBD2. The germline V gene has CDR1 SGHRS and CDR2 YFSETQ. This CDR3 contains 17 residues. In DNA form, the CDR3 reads TGCGCCAGCAGCTTGGGAGTAGCGGGGGCCTACCAAGAGGCCCAGTACTTC. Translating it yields CASSLGVAGAYQEAQYF. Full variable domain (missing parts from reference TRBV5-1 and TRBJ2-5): KAGVTQTPRYLIKTRGQQVTLSCSPISGHRSVSWYQQTPGQGLQFLFEYFSETQRNKGNFPGRFSGRQFSNSRSEMNVSTLELGDSALYLCASSLGVAGAYQEAQYFGPGTRLLVL.

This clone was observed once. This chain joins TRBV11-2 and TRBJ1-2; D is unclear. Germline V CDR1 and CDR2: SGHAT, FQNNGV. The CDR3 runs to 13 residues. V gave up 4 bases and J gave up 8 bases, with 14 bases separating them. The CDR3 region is CASSSDMGEGYTF. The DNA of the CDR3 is TGTGCCAGCAGCTCCGACATGGGCGAGGGCTACACCTTC.

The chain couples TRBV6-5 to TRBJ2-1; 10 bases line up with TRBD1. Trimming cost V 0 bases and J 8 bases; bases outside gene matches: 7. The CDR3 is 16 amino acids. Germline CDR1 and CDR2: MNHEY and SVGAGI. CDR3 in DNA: TGTGCCAGCAGTTACTCCCCGGGACAGGGGATGTATGAGCAGTTCTTC. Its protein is CASSYSPGQGMYEQFF.

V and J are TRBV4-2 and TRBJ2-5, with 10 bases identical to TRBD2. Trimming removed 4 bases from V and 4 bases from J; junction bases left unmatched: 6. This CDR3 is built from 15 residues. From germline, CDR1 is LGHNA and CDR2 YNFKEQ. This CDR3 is CASSPETSGLETQYF. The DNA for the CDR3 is TGTGCCAGCAGCCCCGAGACTAGCGGGCTAGAGACCCAGTACTTC.

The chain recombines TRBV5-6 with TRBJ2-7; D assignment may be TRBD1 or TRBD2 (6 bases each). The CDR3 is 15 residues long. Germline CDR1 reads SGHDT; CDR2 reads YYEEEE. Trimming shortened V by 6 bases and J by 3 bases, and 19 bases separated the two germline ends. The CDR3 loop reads CASTNMRGAGYEQYF. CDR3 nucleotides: TGTGCCAGCACCAACATGAGGGGGGCTGGCTACGAGCAGTACTTC.

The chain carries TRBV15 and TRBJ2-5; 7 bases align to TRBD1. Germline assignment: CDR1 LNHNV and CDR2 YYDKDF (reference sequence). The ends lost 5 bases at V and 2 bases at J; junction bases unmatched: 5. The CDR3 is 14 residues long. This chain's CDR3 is CATSERGRQETQYF. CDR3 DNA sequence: TGTGCCACCAGCGAGAGGGGGCGACAAGAGACCCAGTACTTC.

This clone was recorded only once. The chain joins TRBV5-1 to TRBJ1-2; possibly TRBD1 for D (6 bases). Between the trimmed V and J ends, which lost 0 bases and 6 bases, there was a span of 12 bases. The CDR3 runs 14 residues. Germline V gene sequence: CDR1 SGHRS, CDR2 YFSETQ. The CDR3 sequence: CASSLEQGMNGYTF. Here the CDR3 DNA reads TGCGCCAGCAGCTTGGAACAGGGAATGAATGGCTACACCTTC.

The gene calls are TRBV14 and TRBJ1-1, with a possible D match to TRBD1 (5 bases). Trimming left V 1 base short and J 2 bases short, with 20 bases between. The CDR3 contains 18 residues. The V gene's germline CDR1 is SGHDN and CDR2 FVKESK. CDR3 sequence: CASSQANRRVADNTEAFF. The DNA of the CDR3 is TGTGCCAGCAGCCAAGCGAACAGGCGAGTTGCCGACAACACTGAAGCTTTCTTT.

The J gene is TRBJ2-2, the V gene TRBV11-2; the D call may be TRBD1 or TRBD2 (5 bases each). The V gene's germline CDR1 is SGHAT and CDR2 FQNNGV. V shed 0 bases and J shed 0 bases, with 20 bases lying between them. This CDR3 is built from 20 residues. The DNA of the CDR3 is TGTGCCAGCAGCTTAGATGTCGGGGCCATTCTGTATACGAACACCGGGGAGCTGTTTTTT. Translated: CASSLDVGAILYTNTGELFF.

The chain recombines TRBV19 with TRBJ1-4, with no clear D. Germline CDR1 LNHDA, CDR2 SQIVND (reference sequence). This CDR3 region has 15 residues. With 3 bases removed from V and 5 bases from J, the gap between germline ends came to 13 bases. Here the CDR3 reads CASSIDAGRNEKLFF. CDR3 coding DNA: TGTGCCAGTAGTATTGACGCCGGCAGGAATGAAAAACTGTTTTTT.